These T cell receptor beta chains were read from a single sample in a study of shared clonotypes between healthy human individuals. Assay used: immunoSEQ multiplex PCR; TCRdb lists only in-frame clones, some missing. The data contain about 2.4 million clones, approximately 92% of them seen just once; the ten biggest clones take up around 0.14%. Sequencing was carried out using naive CD4+ T cells sorted from blood. Receptors originate from a man aged 18 to 35 in good health. The CDR3 runs from the conserved cysteine through the conserved F or W. The order of the fields is V gene, CDR3 protein.

TRBV4-3 CASSQDTAGNQETQYF
TRBV11-1 CASSLRGSRATNEKLFF
TRBV10-3 CASSRGPFSNTEAFF
TRBV29-1 CSVEDPLGQGRGYTF
TRBV6-6 CASSPRTGASEKLFF
TRBV30 CANQRGGEYNEQFF
TRBV5-1 CASSLQGGYEQYF
TRBV21-1 CAGLLGGPYEQYF
TRBV28 CASSLRDGYGYTF
TRBV28 CASGRGRDGYTF
TRBV27 CASSLGGLMNTEAFF
TRBV29-1 CSVDQGPTYEQYF
TRBV5-1 CASRPGLAKNIQYF
TRBV15 CATSRRDRGTPHF
TRBV7-9 CASSLSRGTTEAFF
TRBV29-1 CSGLIRGETQYF
TRBV28 CASSRSDRGTNTGELFF
TRBV10-3 CAISELVGQGINGYTF
TRBV2 CASSEAWGRVDSYNEQFF
TRBV29-1 CSADLNTEAFF
TRBV6-6 CASRSGGATGELFF
TRBV30 CAWSLGRGETQYF
TRBV6-4 CASSRGSGSTDTQYF
TRBV5-6 CASSLGGPWETQYF
TRBV4-1 CASSTRLKSGGSKTSTDTQYF
TRBV5-1 CASSLVAGGGGYEQFF
TRBV28 CASREGQVPYEQYF
TRBV6-1 CASSVQDRGTYEQYF
TRBV5-6 CASSLGIGVSNQPQHF
TRBV10-2 CASSPGTGMNTGELFF
TRBV7-2 CASRGDWYTEAFF
TRBV19 CASSIDGSSYEQYF
TRBV30 CAWSWDNEQFF
TRBV19 CASSGDITQYF
TRBV5-1 CASSPVPGQGALYGYTF
TRBV7-2 CASSHQPGTGSYNEQFF
TRBV27 CASSFRSSGNEKLFF
TRBV9 CASSVGDSQETQYF
TRBV12-2 CASRGREDRAPVLLTSGANVLTF
TRBV4-3 CASSQGYSLQETQYF
TRBV7-6 CASSSLTDTQYF
TRBV7-2 CASSRDRVETQYF
TRBV25-1 CASTRGGNTEAFF
TRBV30 CAWSGSGRVDTQYF
TRBV9 CASSVGDQETQYF
TRBV6-1 CASSSGTSGTYEQYF
TRBV2 CASRATGAGTDTQYF
TRBV9 CASSVGLDTQYF